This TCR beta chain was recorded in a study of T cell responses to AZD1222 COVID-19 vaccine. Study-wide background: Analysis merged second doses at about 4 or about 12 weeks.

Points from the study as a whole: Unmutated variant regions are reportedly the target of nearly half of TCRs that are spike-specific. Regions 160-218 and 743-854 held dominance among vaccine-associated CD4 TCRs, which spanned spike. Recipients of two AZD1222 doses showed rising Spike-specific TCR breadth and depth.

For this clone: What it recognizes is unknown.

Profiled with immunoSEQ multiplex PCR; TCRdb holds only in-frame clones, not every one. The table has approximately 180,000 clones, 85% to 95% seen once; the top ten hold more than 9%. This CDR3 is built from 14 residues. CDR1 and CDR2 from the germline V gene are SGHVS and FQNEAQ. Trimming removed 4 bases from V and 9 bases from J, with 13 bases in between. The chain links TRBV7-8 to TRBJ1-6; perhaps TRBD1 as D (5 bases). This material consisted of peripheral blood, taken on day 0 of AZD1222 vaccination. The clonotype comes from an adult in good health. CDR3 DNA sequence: TGTGCCAGCAGCTCCCGTGGGGGGTCTTCACCCCTCCACTTT. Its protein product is CASSSRGGSSPLHF.